The rows below give T cell receptor beta chains drawn from one sample of a study of blood T cell repertoires in COVID-19. Using immunoSEQ multiplex PCR, the repertoire was profiled, and TCRdb retains in-frame clones only, with some absent. The data show roughly 220,000 clones, around 86% seen once. Sequencing was done on a sample of peripheral blood. The receptors shown here come from a woman aged 45-60 years with COVID-19, enrolled during active disease. The CDR3 runs from the conserved cysteine through the conserved F or W. D genes are given only for firm matches. The size entry is marked missing in some rows and otherwise reads once, few, many or a size class.

clone_size: NA; j_call: TRBJ2-3; v_call: TRBV28; d_call: NA; cdr3_nt: TGTGCCAGCAGTTTTTCAGGGGTACAGTCGGATACGCAGTATTTT; cdr3_aa: CASSFSGVQSDTQYF
clone_size: few; j_call: TRBJ1-1; v_call: TRBV5-5; d_call: NA; cdr3_nt: TGTGCCAGCAGCTTGGGTCAGGGGAAGGGAATAGTTGAAGCTTTCTTT; cdr3_aa: CASSLGQGKGIVEAFF
clone_size: NA; j_call: TRBJ1-2; v_call: TRBV4-1; d_call: NA; cdr3_nt: TGCGCCAGCAGCCAAGTTGGCGGGGGACCCCTAAAGGACTATGGCTACACCTTC; cdr3_aa: CASSQVGGGPLKDYGYTF
clone_size: once; j_call: TRBJ2-1; v_call: TRBV28; d_call: TRBD1; cdr3_nt: TGTGCCAGCAGTGTATGGGACAGGGGCTACAATGAGCAGTTCTTC; cdr3_aa: CASSVWDRGYNEQFF
clone_size: NA; j_call: TRBJ1-1; v_call: TRBV6-4; d_call: NA; cdr3_nt: TGTGCCACCGCTCTTGACAGAAATACTGAAGCTTTCTTT; cdr3_aa: CATALDRNTEAFF
clone_size: NA; j_call: TRBJ1-2; v_call: TRBV18; d_call: TRBD1; cdr3_nt: TGTGCCAGCTCACCGCCCGGACAGGGCGCGGGAGTGATCAATTATGGCTACACCTTC; cdr3_aa: CASSPPGQGAGVINYGYTF
clone_size: NA; j_call: TRBJ2-2; v_call: TRBV5-4; d_call: TRBD2; cdr3_nt: TGTGCCAGCAGCAACGGGGGGGCCGTCGCCGGGGAGCTGTTTTTT; cdr3_aa: CASSNGGAVAGELFF
clone_size: NA; j_call: TRBJ2-1; v_call: TRBV6-6; d_call: NA; cdr3_nt: TGTGCCAGCAGTCCCACAGGTTACAATGAGCAGTTCTTC; cdr3_aa: CASSPTGYNEQFF
clone_size: NA; j_call: TRBJ2-1; v_call: TRBV5-1; d_call: NA; cdr3_nt: TGCGCCAGCAGCTTCATCACAGGGAAAAGCTCCTACAATGAGCAGTTCTTC; cdr3_aa: CASSFITGKSSYNEQFF
clone_size: NA; j_call: TRBJ2-1; v_call: TRBV24-1; d_call: NA; cdr3_nt: TGTGCCACCAGTGACCAGGCCCGGCGGCAGTTCTTC; cdr3_aa: CATSDQARRQFF
clone_size: once; j_call: TRBJ1-6; v_call: TRBV19; d_call: NA; cdr3_nt: TGTGCCAGTAGTACGACAAGGGGCACCCAGCGTTTTAATTCACCCCTCCACTTT; cdr3_aa: CASSTTRGTQRFNSPLHF
clone_size: NA; j_call: TRBJ1-2; v_call: TRBV28; d_call: NA; cdr3_nt: TGTGCCAGCAGTTTCCGGGATGGGGTAAGGGGCTACACCTTC; cdr3_aa: CASSFRDGVRGYTF
clone_size: NA; j_call: TRBJ2-2; v_call: TRBV19; d_call: NA; cdr3_nt: TGTGCCAGCACAGGGGGGGGAAACCGGGAGCTGTTTTTT; cdr3_aa: CASTGGGNRELFF
clone_size: NA; j_call: TRBJ2-5; v_call: TRBV30; d_call: TRBD2; cdr3_nt: TGTGCCTGGAGTGGGAGCGGGGGGGAGGAGACCCAGTACTTC; cdr3_aa: CAWSGSGGEETQYF
clone_size: NA; j_call: TRBJ2-2; v_call: TRBV10-3; d_call: NA; cdr3_nt: TGTGCCACCAGACAGGAGGGCGGGGAGCTGTTTTTT; cdr3_aa: CATRQEGGELFF
clone_size: NA; j_call: TRBJ1-5; v_call: TRBV7-9; d_call: TRBD1; cdr3_nt: TGTGCCAGCAGACGACAGGGAAGAGGCAATCAGCCCCAGCATTTT; cdr3_aa: CASRRQGRGNQPQHF
clone_size: NA; j_call: TRBJ2-1; v_call: TRBV21-1; d_call: NA; cdr3_nt: TGTGCCAGCAGCAAGACTCCCGATGGTGAGCAGTTCTTC; cdr3_aa: CASSKTPDGEQFF
clone_size: NA; j_call: TRBJ2-3; v_call: TRBV12-3/TRBV12-4; d_call: NA; cdr3_nt: TGTGCCAGCAGTTTCGGGTTAGATACGCAGTATTTT; cdr3_aa: CASSFGLDTQYF
clone_size: NA; j_call: TRBJ1-2; v_call: TRBV10-3; d_call: NA; cdr3_nt: TGTGCCATCAATGAAGGGGTCTATGGCTACACCTTC; cdr3_aa: CAINEGVYGYTF
clone_size: once; j_call: TRBJ2-5; v_call: TRBV7-8; d_call: NA; cdr3_nt: TGTGCCAGCAGCCTCCTGGGCTTACAAGAGACCCAGTACTTC; cdr3_aa: CASSLLGLQETQYF
clone_size: once; j_call: TRBJ2-1; v_call: TRBV11-3; d_call: NA; cdr3_nt: TGTGCCAGCAGCCTCCAGGGACCAGGGGCCTACAATGAGCAGTTCTTC; cdr3_aa: CASSLQGPGAYNEQFF
clone_size: NA; j_call: TRBJ2-1; v_call: TRBV6-5; d_call: NA; cdr3_nt: TGTGCCAGCAGTTACGGGGAGAACTACAATGAGCAGTTCTTC; cdr3_aa: CASSYGENYNEQFF
clone_size: NA; j_call: TRBJ2-5; v_call: TRBV10-2; d_call: TRBD2; cdr3_nt: TGCGCCAGCCAACCGACTAGCGGGGCTGGAGAGACCCAGTACTTC; cdr3_aa: CASQPTSGAGETQYF
clone_size: NA; j_call: TRBJ1-2; v_call: TRBV21-1; d_call: NA; cdr3_nt: TGTGCCAGCAGCTCCCACCGTGGAGGGAACTATGGCTACACCTTC; cdr3_aa: CASSSHRGGNYGYTF
clone_size: NA; j_call: TRBJ1-2; v_call: TRBV4-2; d_call: TRBD1; cdr3_nt: TGTGCCAGCAGCCCGAATTTAGGGGGCGGGTATGGCTACACCTTC; cdr3_aa: CASSPNLGGGYGYTF
clone_size: NA; j_call: TRBJ1-2; v_call: TRBV29-1; d_call: TRBD1; cdr3_nt: TGCAGCGTCGCAGGGGGACAGGGCCCTGGCTACACCTTC; cdr3_aa: CSVAGGQGPGYTF
clone_size: NA; j_call: TRBJ1-1; v_call: TRBV5-6; d_call: TRBD1; cdr3_nt: TGTGCCAGCACCTTACCAGGGGGTGCGAACACTGAAGCTTTCTTT; cdr3_aa: CASTLPGGANTEAFF
clone_size: NA; j_call: TRBJ1-2; v_call: TRBV20-1; d_call: TRBD1; cdr3_nt: TGCAGTGCTAGTCAGGGACAGAACTATGGCTACACCTTC; cdr3_aa: CSASQGQNYGYTF
clone_size: NA; j_call: TRBJ2-1; v_call: TRBV6-5; d_call: TRBD1; cdr3_nt: TGTGCCAGCCCCGACGCGGGACAGGGGACCAATGAGCAGTTCTTC; cdr3_aa: CASPDAGQGTNEQFF
clone_size: few; j_call: TRBJ1-5; v_call: TRBV19; d_call: NA; cdr3_nt: TGTGCCAGTAGTAGCATAACAGGGCTCTCATGGGGCAATCAGCCCCAGCATTTT; cdr3_aa: CASSSITGLSWGNQPQHF
clone_size: NA; j_call: TRBJ1-2; v_call: TRBV20-1; d_call: TRBD1; cdr3_nt: TGCAGTGCTAGTATTACAGGGGGCGATTCTGGCTACACCTTC; cdr3_aa: CSASITGGDSGYTF
clone_size: NA; j_call: TRBJ1-1; v_call: TRBV5-1; d_call: TRBD1; cdr3_nt: TGCGCCAGCAGCCCCGGACAGGAAATTAACACTGAAGCTTTCTTT; cdr3_aa: CASSPGQEINTEAFF
clone_size: NA; j_call: TRBJ2-5; v_call: TRBV5-1; d_call: TRBD1; cdr3_nt: TGCGCCAGCAGCCCGGGGACAGCGACGAAGGTGGAGACCCAGTACTTC; cdr3_aa: CASSPGTATKVETQYF
clone_size: NA; j_call: TRBJ1-5; v_call: TRBV24-1; d_call: NA; cdr3_nt: TGTGCCACCAGTGATCCGGGGAGGGGAAACAATCAGCCCCAGCATTTT; cdr3_aa: CATSDPGRGNNQPQHF
clone_size: once; j_call: TRBJ2-7; v_call: TRBV10-3; d_call: TRBD2; cdr3_nt: TGTGCCATCGCCCCTCGGACTAGCGACGGCCACGAGCAGTACTTC; cdr3_aa: CAIAPRTSDGHEQYF
clone_size: NA; j_call: TRBJ2-1; v_call: TRBV6-5; d_call: TRBD1; cdr3_nt: TGTGCCAGGGGATGGGACAGGAGAGAGCAGTTCTTC; cdr3_aa: CARGWDRREQFF
clone_size: NA; j_call: TRBJ2-3; v_call: TRBV9; d_call: NA; cdr3_nt: TGTGCCAGCAGCGTAGATGTCGGTAGCACAGATACGCAGTATTTT; cdr3_aa: CASSVDVGSTDTQYF
clone_size: NA; j_call: TRBJ2-1; v_call: TRBV13; d_call: TRBD1; cdr3_nt: TGTGCCAGCAGCCTCTGGGACAGGGGGTTTGAGCAGTTCTTC; cdr3_aa: CASSLWDRGFEQFF
clone_size: NA; j_call: TRBJ1-6; v_call: TRBV11-3; d_call: NA; cdr3_nt: TGTGCCAGCAGCTTACAGGGAAATAATTCACCCCTCCACTTT; cdr3_aa: CASSLQGNNSPLHF
clone_size: once; j_call: TRBJ2-3; v_call: TRBV6-5; d_call: NA; cdr3_nt: TGTGTTTCGGCGGCACTGATCACAGATACGCAGTATTTT; cdr3_aa: CVSAALITDTQYF
clone_size: NA; j_call: TRBJ2-3; v_call: TRBV29-1; d_call: NA; cdr3_nt: TGCAGCGTTGAAGTACAGGCAGATACGCAGTATTTT; cdr3_aa: CSVEVQADTQYF
clone_size: NA; j_call: TRBJ2-2; v_call: TRBV7-2; d_call: TRBD2; cdr3_nt: TGTGCCAGCAGCCCTAGCGGGGGGGCCGGGGTCGGGGAGCTGTTTTTT; cdr3_aa: CASSPSGGAGVGELFF
clone_size: NA; j_call: TRBJ1-6; v_call: TRBV14; d_call: TRBD1; cdr3_nt: TGTGCCAGCAGCCCAGGGGGTCGGGGTTCACCCCTCCACTTT; cdr3_aa: CASSPGGRGSPLHF
clone_size: NA; j_call: TRBJ1-3; v_call: TRBV25-1; d_call: NA; cdr3_nt: TGTGCCAGCAGTGACCCGACAGCCCCAAACACCATATATTTT; cdr3_aa: CASSDPTAPNTIYF
clone_size: NA; j_call: TRBJ1-4; v_call: TRBV10-2; d_call: TRBD1; cdr3_nt: TGCGCCAGCAGTACTGACAGGGCTTATGAAAAACTGTTTTTT; cdr3_aa: CASSTDRAYEKLFF
clone_size: few; j_call: TRBJ2-5; v_call: TRBV11-2; d_call: NA; cdr3_nt: TGTGCCAGCAGCCAAGGGCGGACTCTTCAAGAGACCCAGTACTTC; cdr3_aa: CASSQGRTLQETQYF
clone_size: NA; j_call: TRBJ2-2; v_call: TRBV7-2; d_call: TRBD2; cdr3_nt: TGTGCCAGCAGCTTTGTGTCGGGGGGGAACACCGGGGAGCTGTTTTTT; cdr3_aa: CASSFVSGGNTGELFF